This T cell receptor beta chain was documented in a study of T cell responses to AZD1222 COVID-19 vaccine. Study summary: Pooled samples include second doses given at about 4 or 12 weeks.

With respect to this clone: Antigen: not known.

Findings and caveats of the study: Baseline seropositives among AZD1222 recipients totaled only six or seven. Spike-specific TCR depth and breadth grew after two AZD1222 doses.

Method: immunoSEQ multiplex PCR; TCRdb's copy keeps in-frame clones and lacks some. Seen here are about 110,000 clones, about nine tenths observed once, and the top ten hold 4.5% to 6.5%. The sample here was peripheral blood, taken on day 0 of AZD1222 vaccination. The TCR sequence derives from an adult in good health.

The CDR3 DNA reads as TGTGCCAGCAGCTTGATAACCACAGGGGTTGAAGCTTTCTTT. Its protein is CASSLITTGVEAFF. J is TRBJ1-1 and V is TRBV5-5; 7 positions agree with TRBD1. CDR1 SGHKS and CDR2 YYEKEE come from the germline V gene (reference sequence). The length of the CDR3 is 14 residues. V was pared by 1 base and J by 7 bases, with 7 bases of the junction left unmatched.